The rows below give T cell receptor beta chains drawn from one sample of a study of T-cell memory formation after mild COVID-19. Using its own MiXCR run on the 5' RACE reads, TCRdb lists one record per CDR3 protein. The sample includes roughly 240,000 distinct CDR3 sequences, 15% of them seen just once. The sample was PBMCs or a T cell subset sorted from them (not recorded which). The receptors shown here come from an adult woman who had mild COVID-19 (a few samples of this study predate the infection). Cell type and time point are not known. Both conserved end residues are part of each CDR3. Each record gives: J gene, clone size, D gene, V gene, CDR3 protein, CDR3 DNA. D genes are given only for firm matches. Not every row has a clone size; where given, it reads once, few, many or a size class.

>TRBJ2-7|few|TRBD2|TRBV12-3/TRBV12-4
CASSLNSGRAGEQYF
TGTGCCAGCAGTTTAAATAGCGGGAGGGCCGGCGAGCAGTACTTC
>TRBJ2-5|.|.|TRBV20-1
CSARENGAETQYF
TGCAGTGCTAGAGAGAATGGGGCAGAGACCCAGTACTTC
>TRBJ2-3|.|.|TRBV7-3
CATPGTYTDTQYF
TGTGCCACCCCGGGGACCTACACAGATACGCAGTATTTT
>TRBJ2-7|few|TRBD2|TRBV4-1
CASSPGTSDSDYEQYF
TGCGCCAGCAGCCCCGGGACTAGCGACTCAGACTACGAGCAGTACTTC
>TRBJ2-7|.|.|TRBV4-2
CASSRRGDYEQYF
TGTGCCAGCAGCCGTCGGGGCGACTACGAGCAGTACTTC
>TRBJ2-5|.|.|TRBV29-1
CSVQKGTGGETQYF
TGCAGCGTTCAAAAGGGGACGGGCGGGGAGACCCAGTACTTC
>TRBJ2-3|few|.|TRBV5-5
CASSRGVRDTQYF
TGTGCCAGCAGCCGTGGGGTCCGGGATACGCAGTATTTT
>TRBJ1-3|few|TRBD1|TRBV4-3
CASSQEGTGGGNTIYF
TGCGCCAGCAGCCAAGAAGGGACAGGGGGCGGAAACACCATATATTTT
>TRBJ1-3|few|TRBD1|TRBV28
CASSRYGTAGNTIYF
TGTGCCAGCAGTAGGTACGGGACAGCTGGAAACACCATATATTTT
>TRBJ2-3|few|.|TRBV29-1
CSVVVPPREDTQYF
TGCAGCGTTGTGGTCCCCCCCCGGGAAGATACGCAGTATTTT
>TRBJ2-1|few|.|TRBV5-1
CASIADPIYNEQFF
TGCGCCAGCATCGCGGACCCTATCTACAATGAGCAGTTCTTC
>TRBJ2-5|.|.|TRBV5-1
CASSLSRTEETQYF
TGCGCCAGCAGCTTGTCCCGGACAGAAGAGACCCAGTACTTC
>TRBJ1-1|.|.|TRBV3-1
CASSQMSGAEAFF
TGTGCCAGCAGCCAAATGAGTGGTGCTGAAGCTTTCTTT
>TRBJ1-1|.|.|TRBV6-2/TRBV6-3
CASKGTENTEAFF
TGTGCCAGCAAGGGCACAGAGAACACTGAAGCTTTCTTT